This TCR beta chain was recorded in a study of T-cell reconstitution after alpha-beta-depleted transplantation in children. This clonotype has at least ten counts. Unique molecular identifiers were incorporated during preparation of the TCRbeta library. TCRdb recomputed calls from the PCR reads with MiXCR, one row per CDR3 protein. The data show approximately 150,000 distinct CDR3 sequences, 8% to 10% seen once. The CDR3 has 12 amino acids. Trimming cost V 7 bases and J 4 bases, with 10 bases left between them. Germline V gene lookup returns CDR1 MGHDK and CDR2 SYGVNS. This TCR was recovered from a female patient aged 2-15 years who had a stem cell transplant for congenital amegakaryocytic thrombocytopenia, so the T cells may come from the graft donor. This chain joins TRBV25-1 and TRBJ1-2; the D gene is possibly TRBD1 (5 bases). The starting material was PBMCs, mostly from graft donor cells, obtained 180 days after TCRalphabeta/CD19-depleted stem cell transplant. The CDR3 sequence is CASTAGGYGYTF. CDR3 nucleotide sequence: TGTGCCAGCACCGCTGGGGGCTATGGCTACACCTTC.